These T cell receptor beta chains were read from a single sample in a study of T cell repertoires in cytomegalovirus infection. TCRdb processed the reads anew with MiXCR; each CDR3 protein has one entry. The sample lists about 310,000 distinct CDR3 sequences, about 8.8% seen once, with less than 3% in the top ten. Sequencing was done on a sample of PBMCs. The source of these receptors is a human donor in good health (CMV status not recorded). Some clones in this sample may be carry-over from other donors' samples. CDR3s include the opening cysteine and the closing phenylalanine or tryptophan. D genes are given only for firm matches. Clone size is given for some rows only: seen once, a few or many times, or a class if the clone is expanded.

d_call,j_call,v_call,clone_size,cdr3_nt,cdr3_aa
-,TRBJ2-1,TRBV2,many,TGTGCCAGCAGTCTCTCAGGGACTTCCATATACAATGAGCAGTTCTTC,CASSLSGTSIYNEQFF
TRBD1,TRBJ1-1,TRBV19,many,TGTGCCAGTAGTATAGGTGACAGGGACTCTGAAGCTTTCTTT,CASSIGDRDSEAFF
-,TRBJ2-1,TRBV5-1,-,TGCGCCAGCGTGGGAGGGGGACAGGTTTACAATGAGCAGTTCTTC,CASVGGGQVYNEQFF
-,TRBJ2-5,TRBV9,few,TGTGCCAGCAGCAAAAGAGGCCATTACCAAGAGACCCAGTACTTC,CASSKRGHYQETQYF
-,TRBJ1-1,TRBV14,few,TGTGCCAGCAGCCAAGATAGCGGGGGTTGGAAAACTGAAGCTTTCTTT,CASSQDSGGWKTEAFF
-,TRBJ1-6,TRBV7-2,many,TGTGCCAGCAGCCTACAGGGTCCCCCTGGTTCACCCCTCCACTTT,CASSLQGPPGSPLHF
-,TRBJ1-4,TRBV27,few,TGTGCCAGCAGTGTAGGACACATGAGTGAAAAACTGTTTTTT,CASSVGHMSEKLFF
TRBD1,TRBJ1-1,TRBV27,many,TGTGCCAGCAGTCCGACAGGGGTATTAGGGCACACTGAAGCTTTCTTT,CASSPTGVLGHTEAFF
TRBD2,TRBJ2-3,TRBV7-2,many,TGTGCCAGCAGCTTAGATCCGACTAGCGGTACGCAGTATTTT,CASSLDPTSGTQYF
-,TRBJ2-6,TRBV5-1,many,TGCGCCAGCAGCTTAGTTGGCTCTGGGGCCAACGTCCTGACTTTC,CASSLVGSGANVLTF
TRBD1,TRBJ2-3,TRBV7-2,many,TGTGCCAGCAGCTTAGTGGGACAGGGGCACACAGATACGCAGTATTTT,CASSLVGQGHTDTQYF
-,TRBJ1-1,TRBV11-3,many,TGTGCCAGCAGCTTAGATGGGGCGAACACTGAAGCTTTCTTT,CASSLDGANTEAFF
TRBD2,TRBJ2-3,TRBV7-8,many,TGTGCCAGCAGCTTAGTCCCTAGCGGGGGGCGGGGTACGCAGTATTTT,CASSLVPSGGRGTQYF
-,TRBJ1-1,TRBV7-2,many,TGTGCCAGCAGCTCTATAGGCGGGAACACTGAAGCTTTCTTT,CASSSIGGNTEAFF
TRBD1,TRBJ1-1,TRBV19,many,TGTGCCAGTAGTACAGGGGGCGGCCACGAAGCTTTCTTT,CASSTGGGHEAFF
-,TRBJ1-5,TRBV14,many,TGTGCCAGCAGCCCCTGGAGGGTCTCTAGCAATCAGCCCCAGCATTTT,CASSPWRVSSNQPQHF
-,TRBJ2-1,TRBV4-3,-,TGCGCCAGCAGCGAGGCAGGGCAAGACTACAATGAGCAGTTCTTC,CASSEAGQDYNEQFF
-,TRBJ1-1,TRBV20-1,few,TGCAGTGCTAGGAGGGAGAGGGAAGCTTTCTTT,CSARREREAFF
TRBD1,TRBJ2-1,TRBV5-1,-,TGCGCCAGCAGCCCTGATGGGACAGGGCTCCGTGAGCAGTTCTTC,CASSPDGTGLREQFF
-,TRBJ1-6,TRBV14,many,TGTGCCAGCAGCCACCCTAGGGGGGGTTATAATTCACCCCTCCACTTT,CASSHPRGGYNSPLHF
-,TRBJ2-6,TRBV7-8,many,TGTGCCAGCAGCCAAGGGACATCTGGGGCCAACGTCCTGACTTTC,CASSQGTSGANVLTF
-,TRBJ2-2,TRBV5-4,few,TGTGCCAGCAGCTTGGGTAGGGGAGGCACCGGGGAGCTGTTTTTT,CASSLGRGGTGELFF
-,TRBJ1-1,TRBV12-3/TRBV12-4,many,TGTGCCAGCAGTTTAGGGGGGGAGAACACTGAAGCTTTCTTT,CASSLGGENTEAFF
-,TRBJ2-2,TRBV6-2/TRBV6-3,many,TGTGCCAGCAGTTACAGGTTAATGTTCGGGAGCTCGATGGTCCGGGAGCTGTTTTTT,CASSYRLMFGSSMVRELFF
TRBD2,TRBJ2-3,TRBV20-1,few,TGCAGTGCTGCACCTAGCGGGGGATCCACAGATACGCAGTATTTT,CSAAPSGGSTDTQYF
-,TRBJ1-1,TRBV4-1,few,TGCGCCAGCAGCCAAGAAAGGGTCTCATCAGCCCAGGGGAGCAGGAGTAACACTGAAGCTTTCTTT,CASSQERVSSAQGSRSNTEAFF
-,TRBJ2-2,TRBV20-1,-,TGCAGTGCTAGGTCGGGGGTCACCGGGGAGCTGTTTTTT,CSARSGVTGELFF
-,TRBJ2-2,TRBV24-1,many,TGTGCCACCAGTGATTTGAGGGCAGACACCGGGGAGCTGTTTTTT,CATSDLRADTGELFF
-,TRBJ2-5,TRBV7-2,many,TGTGCCAGCAGCTTGGACACCCTCGCCCAGTACTTC,CASSLDTLAQYF
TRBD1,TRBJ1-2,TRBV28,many,TGTGCCAGCAGTTCATGGACAGGGCGGTACACCTTC,CASSSWTGRYTF
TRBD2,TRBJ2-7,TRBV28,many,TGTGCCAGCAGTTTCTTGACTAGCGGGGGATACGAGCAGTACTTC,CASSFLTSGGYEQYF
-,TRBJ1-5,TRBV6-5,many,TGTGCCAGCAGGAGGGATGGGGCAAATTATAGCAATCAGCCCCAGCATTTT,CASRRDGANYSNQPQHF
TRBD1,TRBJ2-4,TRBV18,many,TGTGCCAGCTCACCAGGACAGGGGCTAGCCAAAAACATTCAGTACTTC,CASSPGQGLAKNIQYF
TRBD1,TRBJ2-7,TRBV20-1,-,TGCAGTGGGTACGACAGGGGACCGCCTTACGAGCAGTACTTC,CSGYDRGPPYEQYF